This T cell receptor beta chain appears in the sequencing data of a study of T cells after yellow fever vaccination. General study results and limits: Contaminating bulk clonotypes could be abundant in FACS-sorted repertoires. Just a small share of clonotypes turned up in the CD4 compartment as well as the CD8 compartment.

This clonotype occurred a few times. Its cognate antigen is unknown. Each CDR3 protein is one row after TCRdb ran MiXCR on the 5' RACE reads. The table shows nearly 300,000 distinct CDR3 sequences, with around 9.3% occurring only once. Trimming took 3 bases from V and 7 from J, leaving 16 bases between them. Germline V gene lookup returns CDR1 LGHNT and CDR2 FRNRAP. This CDR3 has 15 residues. The chain links TRBV12-5 to TRBJ2-1, with a weak D call TRBD2 (7 bases). The sample here was CD4+ T cells sorted from PBMCs, taken 5 days after the yellow fever booster vaccination. The TCR comes from a man aged 18 to 30 who received the YFV17D yellow fever vaccine. The CDR3 spells CASGLLRGGLNEQFF. The CDR3 DNA reads TGTGCTAGTGGTTTATTGAGGGGGGGCTTAAATGAGCAGTTCTTC.